This T cell receptor beta chain is drawn from a study of CD8 T cells in Susac syndrome. Regarding this clonotype: What it binds is unknown.

Study-level results: In its TCR sequencing and HLA analysis, the study acknowledged that the number of individuals was relatively small.

A quantity of about 0.5 to 1 ug RNA underwent reverse transcription using random hexamers. By means of immunoSEQ multiplex PCR, TCR beta CDR3 spanning 54 Vbeta and 13 Jbeta underwent amplification. TCRdb redid the calling of the immunoSEQ multiplex PCR reads with MiXCR, one entry per CDR3 protein. The sample includes 150,000 to 200,000 distinct CDR3 sequences, around 95% of them seen just once. Healthy donors acted as controls, with matching for age and sex. Negative isolation yielded CD4+ and CD8+ T cells, and FACS enriched TEMRA cells. Germline V CDR1 and CDR2: KGHSH, LQKENI. CDR3 length equals 15 residues. Deletions cut 5 bases from V and 3 bases from J, with 15 bases between.

This rearrangement joins TRBV18 to TRBJ2-3, with D perhaps TRBD1 (5 bases). This clonotype was obtained from a human donor in good health. Sample: CD4+ T cells from PBMCs. CDR3 DNA: TGTGCCAGCTCAGAGCTACAGGTTCGTACAGATACGCAGTATTTT. Translation: CASSELQVRTDTQYF.